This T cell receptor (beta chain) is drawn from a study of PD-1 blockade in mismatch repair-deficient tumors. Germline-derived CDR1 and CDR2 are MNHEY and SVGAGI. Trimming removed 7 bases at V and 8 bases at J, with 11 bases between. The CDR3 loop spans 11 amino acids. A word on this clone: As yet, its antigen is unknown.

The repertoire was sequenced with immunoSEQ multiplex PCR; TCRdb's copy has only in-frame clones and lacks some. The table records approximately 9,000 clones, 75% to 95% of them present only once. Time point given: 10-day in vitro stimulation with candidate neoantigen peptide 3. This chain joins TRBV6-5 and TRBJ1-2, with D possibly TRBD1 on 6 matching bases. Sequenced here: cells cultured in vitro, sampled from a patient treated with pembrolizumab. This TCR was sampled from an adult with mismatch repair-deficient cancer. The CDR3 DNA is TGTGCCAGCACCACAGGGTTGGGCTACACCTTC. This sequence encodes CASTTGLGYTF.